Below, one T cell receptor beta chain is given with its context. No cognate antigen has been identified for it. The cohort was made up of roughly 670 healthy bone marrow donors. At the time of sampling, all cohort members were nominally healthy, though unrecorded immune exposures were likely present. The donor was CMV seronegative and belonged to the group of 352 seronegative cohort members. A peripheral blood sample was provided by each donor, and peripheral blood mononuclear cells were used for TCR beta sequencing. Genomic DNA was extracted from the blood cell samples with the Qiagen DNeasy Blood Extraction Kit. Its CDR3 holds 13 amino acids, cysteine through phenylalanine. The read is trimmed to its CDR3 DNA, 39 bases read in frame from base 1. V is cut by 0 bases and J by 4 bases, and the space between the germline ends is 9 bases. The germline V gene yields SQVTM for CDR1 and ANQGSEA for CDR2.

The library was made by the immunoSEQ multiplex PCR assay. The multiplex PCR relied on a mix of 60 forward primers for TCR Vbeta segments and 13 reverse primers for TCR Jbeta segments. Amplification of the CDR3 region of rearranged TCR beta genes was performed with a multiplex PCR assay on genomic DNA. The Illumina HiSeq System was used to sequence the amplified TCR beta libraries as 87-base-pair reads. The study's processing was this. A later analysis counted tens of millions of unique TCR beta chains across the 690 or so repertoires, and 10 million to 11 million of these chains were shared by at least two donors. To remove PCR and sequencing errors, raw reads were error-corrected and collapsed into unique sequences using a nearest-neighbor algorithm that merged closely related sequences. Alignment of CDR3 sequences to IMGT reference sequences was used to assign V, D and J gene segments. For a sequence to be retained, a match of at least six nucleotides to both a V gene segment and a J gene segment was required. Rearrangements were classified as productive when the CDR3 lacked stop codons and remained in frame with V and J, and all other rearrangements were classified as non-productive. Following IMGT convention, CDR3 was defined as the stretch from the second conserved V-encoded cysteine to the conserved J-encoded phenylalanine. The earlier analysis of about 570 of the donors excluded any sequence lacking an unambiguous match to a single V gene segment. An earlier analysis of several hundred of the donors classified V segments as functional when productive rearrangements were above 56.7% and as segregating when the standard deviation between donors was above 5%. To diagnose cytomegalovirus status from the catalog of TCR beta chain sequences, a statistical classification framework was built. V and J gene assignment, in a later analysis, came from comparing TCR nucleotide sequences with IMGT/GENE-DB human TR gene sequences. Using the TCRdist pipeline, a later analysis assigned CDR3 sequences along with most-parsimonious VDJ recombination scenarios. In a later analysis, every TCR beta chain was defined by the combination of its CDR3 amino acid sequence and its V-gene family, and reads without a unique V-gene family were dropped. To address suspected cross-contamination and a sequencing artifact, a later analysis removed a few hundred highly shared, low-generation-probability nucleotide sequences. In a later analysis, a clonal expansion index for each public chain was calculated from normalized within-repertoire ranks of inferred template counts. A later analysis computed generation probabilities with a VDJ recombination model fitted to out-of-frame rearrangements, and checked the results against IGoR. In a later analysis, hypergeometric tests were used to score TCR-TCR, TCR-HLA and TCR-CMV co-occurrence, with a repertoire-size bias correction applied to TCR pairs. A later analysis estimated false discovery rates by permuting HLA or CMV assignments 20 times. In a later analysis, co-occurring TCRs were grouped with DBSCAN, and TCRdist sequence similarity was added when clustering was performed within HLA-allele-positive subsets. For co-occurrence clustering, repertoires with fewer than 30,000 or more than 120,000 public chains were excluded, along with 5 or 6 repertoires with anomalous nucleotide sharing. TCRdb retrieved this table from immuneACCESS and kept in-frame rearrangements only. Not all clones are present; in checked studies, unresolved V genes account for under half, and no reason is known for the remainder. V, J and clone size are taken as reported in that table, and D and trimming were inferred from the DNA itself. The sample table holds some 140,000 clones. The ten largest clones capture roughly 2% of the sample.

The sample originates from a study of cytomegalovirus exposure and HLA in healthy donors (dated by TCRdb to 2016 to 2017). About the investigation overall: An earlier analysis of approximately 640 of the donors reported more than 250 Gb of sequence data and some 120 million unique TCR beta sequences from 190 million or so T cells. An early release covering about 600 HLA-typed donors comprised around 300 gigabases of sequencing data and some 79 million unique TCR sequences. The genetic ancestry cluster associated with self-reported Caucasian donors included approximately 85% of the 300 to 400 genotyped donors. The study aimed to test whether cataloging public T cell receptors could reveal signatures of past pathogen exposure. The study profiled the T cell repertoires of approximately 700 subjects by immunosequencing and related them to cytomegalovirus serostatus. Besides the first cohort of more than 650 subjects, a separate validation cohort made up of roughly 130 different subjects was used. To predict cytomegalovirus infection status, the study brought together high-throughput TCR immunosequencing, statistical association of individual TCRs with disease status, and machine learning. A later analysis re-analyzed previously published TCR beta repertoires from 500 to 700 donors and added high-resolution HLA genotyping to study TCR occurrence patterns. The later analysis used no new phenotypic data to find candidate immune exposures, relying instead on TCR beta sequences and their occurrence across donors. An earlier analysis of several hundred of the donors applied high-throughput TCR beta sequencing to assess whether each TCR beta V gene segment acted as functional or pseudogenic. Donor age, sex, ethnicity and CMV serostatus were collected together with the repertoire data. Genome-wide SNP genotypes for about three fifths of the roughly 700 donors were used in a later genetic analysis, which treated that subset as a discovery cohort. All discovery cohort repertoires had been generated using a single sequencing platform. Class I and class II HLA loci were covered by the typing at four-digit resolution. The number of typed donors differed by locus: about 629-630 for A, B, C, DRB1 and DQB1; 500 to 550 for DQA1; approximately 600 for DPA1; and around 490 for DPB1. About five DR-DQ haplotypes were treated as single units for association and clustering because of strong linkage in the cohort. Among about 390 genotyped donors of the cohort, an average of roughly 240,000 unique TCR beta nucleotide sequences were sequenced per donor, about a sixth of them non-productive.

Study-wide conclusions, independent of this receptor: In a later analysis, around 15,000 TCR beta sequences were associated with specific HLA alleles at a false discovery rate of 0.05. Most CMV-associated TCR beta chains appeared to be HLA-restricted in a later analysis, and the HLA associations seemed to be driven largely by CMV exposure. A group of highly shared sequence variants was considered likely to be a technical artifact of the sequencing pipeline. It was suggested by the authors that the approach could potentially be generalized to other disease states and immunological phenotypes. In a later analysis, HLA-associated TCR beta chains were found to be more clonally expanded and to have lower generation probabilities than equally common non-associated chains. Most TCR sequences were observed very rarely across donors, whereas some public TCRs were present in many individuals. A total of 150 or so TCR beta chains were listed by the study as associated with cytomegalovirus. Linkage disequilibrium might explain the correlated functional status among segregating V segments, but an unknown experimental factor could not be excluded. According to a later analysis, TCR association rates differed among HLA loci, with DRB1 alleles showing the most associated TCRs and HLA-C alleles showing the fewest. Several of the top co-occurrence clusters appeared to be linked to parvovirus B19, influenza, CMV and Epstein-Barr virus, according to a later analysis. In an earlier analysis of roughly 500 of the donors, most TCR beta V segments appeared in productive rearrangements about 87% or about 30% of the time, broadly matching IMGT annotations. Sequencing depth was assumed to be roughly uniform across donors in the presence/absence analyses, though that assumption may not hold. Because HLA typing was missing for some donors at each locus, association tests included only the typed subset. The classifier was reported to diagnose cytomegalovirus status with high specificity and sensitivity in both the original and validation cohorts. Compared with the approximately 710-donor mean, donors in an Asian-associated ancestry cluster had fewer N-insertions in productive TCRs, according to a later genetic analysis. In a later genetic analysis, a missense DCLRE1C variant was associated with V-gene and J-gene trimming of TCR beta chains, and the association was replicated in an independent cohort. When HLA alleles, especially DR and DQ, strongly co-occurred, attributing TCR associations to individual alleles was difficult. In vitro tests confirmed that a few of the cytomegalovirus-associated TCR beta chains recognize cytomegalovirus antigens. Some IMGT-functional V segments, including TRBV6-2 and TRBV6-3, could not be told apart with the 87-base-pair reads, so those segments were excluded. Because counts were too low, approximately 18 rarely observed V segments, including chromosome 9 orphons, were excluded from the earlier analysis of several hundred of the donors. Immune exposure information for the cohort was limited to CMV serostatus. In this cohort, only TCR beta chains were sequenced, and detectable features were limited by the absence of alpha or paired-chain data. A further reported finding was that TCR beta sequences accurately predicted the HLA-A and HLA-B alleles for most subjects in the first cohort.

This TCR was recovered from a woman aged 55 to 70 in good health and CMV-seronegative. The sequence links TRBV29-1 to TRBJ2-5; matching of 5 bases hints at TRBD2 as the D gene. The sample comprised PBMCs. The DNA is as follows: TGCAGCGTTGAAGATCGGGGTGGAGAGACCCAGTACTTC. It encodes CSVEDRGGETQYF.